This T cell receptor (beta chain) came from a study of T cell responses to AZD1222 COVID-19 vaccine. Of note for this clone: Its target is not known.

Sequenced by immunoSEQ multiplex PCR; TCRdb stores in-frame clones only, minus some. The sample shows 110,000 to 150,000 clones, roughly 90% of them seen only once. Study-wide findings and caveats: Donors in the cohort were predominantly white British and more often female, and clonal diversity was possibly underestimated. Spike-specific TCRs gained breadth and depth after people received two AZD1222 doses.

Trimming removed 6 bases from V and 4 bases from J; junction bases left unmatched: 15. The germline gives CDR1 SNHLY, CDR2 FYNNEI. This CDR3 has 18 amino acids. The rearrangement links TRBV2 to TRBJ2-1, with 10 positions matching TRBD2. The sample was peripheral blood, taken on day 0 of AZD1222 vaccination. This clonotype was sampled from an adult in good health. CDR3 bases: TGTGCCAGCAGAAGGGTAGCGGGAGGCAGGGGGCCTTACAATGAGCAGTTCTTC. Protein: CASRRVAGGRGPYNEQFF.